The text below deals with one T cell receptor (beta chain). The data originate from a study of blood T cell repertoires in COVID-19. Using immunoSEQ multiplex PCR, the repertoire was profiled, and TCRdb retains in-frame clones only, with some absent. The sample yields about 87,000 clones, 75% seen once. The CDR3 extends over 15 amino acids. The germline V gene has CDR1 LNHDA and CDR2 SQIVND (reference sequence). V lost 6 bases to trimming and J lost 6 bases; unmatched junction nucleotides: 11. The clonotype originates from a woman in her forties or fifties with acute or convalescent COVID-19. The sequenced sample consisted of peripheral blood. V gene TRBV19 combines with J gene TRBJ1-5; 7 positions agree with TRBD1. CDR3 DNA sequence: TGTGCCAGTAGATATTCAGGGGGTCAGGGTCAGCCCCAGCATTTT. It translates to CASRYSGGQGQPQHF.